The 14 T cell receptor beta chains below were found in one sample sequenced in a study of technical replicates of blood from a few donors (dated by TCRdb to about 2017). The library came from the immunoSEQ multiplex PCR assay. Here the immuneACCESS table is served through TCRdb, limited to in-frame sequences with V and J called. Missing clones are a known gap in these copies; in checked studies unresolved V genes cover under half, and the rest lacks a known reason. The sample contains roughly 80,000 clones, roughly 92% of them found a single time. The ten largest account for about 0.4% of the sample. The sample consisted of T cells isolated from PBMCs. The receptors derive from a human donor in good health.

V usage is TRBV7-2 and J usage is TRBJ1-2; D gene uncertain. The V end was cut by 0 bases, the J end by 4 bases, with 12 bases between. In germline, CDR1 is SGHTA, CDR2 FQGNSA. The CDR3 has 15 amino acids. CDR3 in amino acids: CASSLAYAAVYGYTF. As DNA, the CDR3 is TGTGCCAGCAGCTTAGCGTACGCCGCGGTCTATGGCTACACCTTC.

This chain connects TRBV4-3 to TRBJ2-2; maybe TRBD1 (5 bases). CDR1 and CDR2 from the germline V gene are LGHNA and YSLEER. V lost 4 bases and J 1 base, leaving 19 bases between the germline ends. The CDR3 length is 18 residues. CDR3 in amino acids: CASSLWAIGQRNTGELFF. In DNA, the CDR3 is TGCGCCAGCAGCCTCTGGGCCATCGGACAACGGAACACCGGGGAGCTGTTTTTT.

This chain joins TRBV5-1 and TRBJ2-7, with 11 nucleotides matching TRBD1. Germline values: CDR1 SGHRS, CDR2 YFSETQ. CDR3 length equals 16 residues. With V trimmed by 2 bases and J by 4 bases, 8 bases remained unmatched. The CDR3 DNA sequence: TGCGCCAGCAGCTTTGGTATGGACAGGGGGCTATACGAGCAGTACTTC. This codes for CASSFGMDRGLYEQYF.

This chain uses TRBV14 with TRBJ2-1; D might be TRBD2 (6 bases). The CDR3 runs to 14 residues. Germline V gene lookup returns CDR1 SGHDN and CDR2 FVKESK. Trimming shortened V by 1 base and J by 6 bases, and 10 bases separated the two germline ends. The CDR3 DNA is TGTGCCAGCAGCCAAGTGTGGGGGGTCAATGAGCAGTTCTTC. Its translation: CASSQVWGVNEQFF. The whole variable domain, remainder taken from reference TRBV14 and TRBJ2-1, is EAGVTQFPSHSVIEKGQTVTLRCDPISGHDNLYWYRRVMGKEIKFLLHFVKESKQDESGMPNNRFLAERTGGTYSTLKVQPAELEDSGVYFCASSQVWGVNEQFFGPGTRLTVL.

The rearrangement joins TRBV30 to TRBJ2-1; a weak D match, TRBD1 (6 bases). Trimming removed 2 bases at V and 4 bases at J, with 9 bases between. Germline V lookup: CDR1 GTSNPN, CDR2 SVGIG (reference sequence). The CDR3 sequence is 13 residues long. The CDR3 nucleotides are TGTGCCTGGAGTCGGACAGCTTACAATGAGCAGTTCTTC. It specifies CAWSRTAYNEQFF.

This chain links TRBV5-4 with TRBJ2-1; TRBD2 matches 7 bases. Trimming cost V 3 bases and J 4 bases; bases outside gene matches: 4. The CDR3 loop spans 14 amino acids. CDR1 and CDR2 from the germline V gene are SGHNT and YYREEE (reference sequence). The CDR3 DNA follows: TGTGCCAGCAGCTGGGGGGGTGTATACAATGAGCAGTTCTTC. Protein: CASSWGGVYNEQFF.

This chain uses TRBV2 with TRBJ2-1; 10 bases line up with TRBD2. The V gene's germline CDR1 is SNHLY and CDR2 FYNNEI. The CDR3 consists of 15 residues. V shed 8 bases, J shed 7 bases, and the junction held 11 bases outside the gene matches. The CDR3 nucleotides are TGTGCCAGCCACACATATCAGCGGGAGGGAAATGAGCAGTTCTTC. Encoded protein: CASHTYQREGNEQFF.

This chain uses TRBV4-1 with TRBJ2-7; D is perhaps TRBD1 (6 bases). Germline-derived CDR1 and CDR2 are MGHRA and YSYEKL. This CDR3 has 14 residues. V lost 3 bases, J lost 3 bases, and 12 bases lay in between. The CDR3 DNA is TGCGCCAGCAGCCACCTCGCGACAGGCTACGAGCAGTACTTC. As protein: CASSHLATGYEQYF.

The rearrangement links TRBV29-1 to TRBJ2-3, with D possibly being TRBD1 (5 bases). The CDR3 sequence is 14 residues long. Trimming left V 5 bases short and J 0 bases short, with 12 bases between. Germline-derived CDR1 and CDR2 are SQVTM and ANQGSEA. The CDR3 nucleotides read TGCAGCGTTCTCTGGACACACAGCACAGATACGCAGTATTTT. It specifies CSVLWTHSTDTQYF.

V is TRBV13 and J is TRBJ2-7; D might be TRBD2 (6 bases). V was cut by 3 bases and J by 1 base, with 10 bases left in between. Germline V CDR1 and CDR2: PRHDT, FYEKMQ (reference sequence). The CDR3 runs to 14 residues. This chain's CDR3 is CASSFSAGSYEQYF. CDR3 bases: TGTGCCAGCAGCTTCAGCGCGGGGTCCTACGAGCAGTACTTC.

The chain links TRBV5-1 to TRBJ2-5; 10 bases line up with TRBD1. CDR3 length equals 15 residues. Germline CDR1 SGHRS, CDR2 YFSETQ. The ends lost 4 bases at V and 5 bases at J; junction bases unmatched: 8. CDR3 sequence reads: CASSPTGGILETQYF. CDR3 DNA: TGCGCCAGCAGCCCGACAGGGGGCATATTGGAGACCCAGTACTTC.

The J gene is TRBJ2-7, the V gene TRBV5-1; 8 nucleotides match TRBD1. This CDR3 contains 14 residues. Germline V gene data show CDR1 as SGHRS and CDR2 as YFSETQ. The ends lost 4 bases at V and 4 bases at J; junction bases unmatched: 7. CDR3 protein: CASSPGQGRYEQYF. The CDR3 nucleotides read TGCGCCAGCAGCCCTGGACAGGGCCGATACGAGCAGTACTTC.

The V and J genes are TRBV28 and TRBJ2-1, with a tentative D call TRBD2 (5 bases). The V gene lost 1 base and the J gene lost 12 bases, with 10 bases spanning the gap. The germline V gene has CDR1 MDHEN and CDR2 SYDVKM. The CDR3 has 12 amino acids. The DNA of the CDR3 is TGTGCCAGCAGTTTATTCGGGAATAGGCAGTTCTTC. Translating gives CASSLFGNRQFF.

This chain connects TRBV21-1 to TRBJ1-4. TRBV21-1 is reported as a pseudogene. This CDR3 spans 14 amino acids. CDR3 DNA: TGTGCCAGCAGCAAACCGAGGAGTTATGAAAAACTGTTTTTT. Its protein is CASSKPRSYEKLFF.